This record covers a single T cell receptor beta chain. Its antigen is not identified. Profiling relied on immunoSEQ multiplex PCR, and the TCRdb table lists in-frame clones only, not all of them. This sample has about 4,900 clones, with around 90% found just once. Trimming left V 0 bases short and J 5 bases short, with 11 bases between. Germline V lookup: CDR1 SGDLS, CDR2 YYNGEE. The CDR3 extends over 14 amino acids. These data originate in a study of STAT5B mutations in CD4+ large granular lymphocyte leukemia. The study, taken as a whole, reports: Compared with healthy controls (2/35), patient top clones favored TRBV06 (8/27). Without HLA matching, higher CD4+ than CD8+ T-LGLL clonality could reflect small sample size.

The material sequenced was PBMCs. The chain combines TRBV9 with TRBJ2-5, with D unclear. The origin of this receptor is a middle-aged man with CD4+ T-cell large granular lymphocyte leukemia. The CDR3, as DNA: TGTGCCAGCAGCGTAGGTGCCCTCGAGGAGACCCAGTACTTC. Its translation is CASSVGALEETQYF.